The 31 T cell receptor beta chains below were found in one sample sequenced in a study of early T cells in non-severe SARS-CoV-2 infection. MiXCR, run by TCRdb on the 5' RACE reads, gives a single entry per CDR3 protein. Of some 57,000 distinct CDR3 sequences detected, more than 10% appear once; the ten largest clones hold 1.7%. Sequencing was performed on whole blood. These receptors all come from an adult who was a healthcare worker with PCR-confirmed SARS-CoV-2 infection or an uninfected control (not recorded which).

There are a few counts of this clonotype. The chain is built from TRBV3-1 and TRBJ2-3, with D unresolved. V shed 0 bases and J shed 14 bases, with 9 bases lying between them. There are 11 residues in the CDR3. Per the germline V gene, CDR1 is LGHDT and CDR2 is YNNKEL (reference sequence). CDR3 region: CASSQDLVPYF. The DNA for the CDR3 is TGTGCCAGCAGCCAAGACTTGGTTCCGTATTTT.

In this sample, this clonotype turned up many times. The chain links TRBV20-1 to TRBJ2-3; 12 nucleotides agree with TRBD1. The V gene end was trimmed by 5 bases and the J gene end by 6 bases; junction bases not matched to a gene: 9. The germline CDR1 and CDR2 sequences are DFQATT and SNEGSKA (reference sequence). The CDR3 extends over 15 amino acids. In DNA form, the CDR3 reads TGCAGTGCTCAAGTAGGGACAGGGGGCAGGGATACGCAGTATTTT. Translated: CSAQVGTGGRDTQYF.

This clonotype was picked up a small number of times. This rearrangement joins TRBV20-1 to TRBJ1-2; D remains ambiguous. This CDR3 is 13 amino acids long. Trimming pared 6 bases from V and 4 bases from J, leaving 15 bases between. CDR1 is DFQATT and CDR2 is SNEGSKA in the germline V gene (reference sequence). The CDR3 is CSARTIEGYGYTF. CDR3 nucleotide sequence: TGCAGTGCCAGGACTATCGAGGGCTATGGCTACACCTTC.

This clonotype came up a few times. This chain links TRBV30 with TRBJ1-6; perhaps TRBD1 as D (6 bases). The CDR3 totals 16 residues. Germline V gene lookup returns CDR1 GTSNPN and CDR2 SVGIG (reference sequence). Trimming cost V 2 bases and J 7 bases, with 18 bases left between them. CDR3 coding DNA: TGTGCCTGGAGTTATTCCAGGGGTCCGCTGAATTCACCCCTCCACTTT. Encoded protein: CAWSYSRGPLNSPLHF. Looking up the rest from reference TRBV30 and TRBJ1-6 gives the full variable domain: SQTIHQWPATLVQPVGSPLSLECTVEGTSNPNLYWYRQAAGRGLQLLFYSVGIGQISSEVPQNLSASRPQDRQFILSSKKLLLSDSGFYLCAWSYSRGPLNSPLHFGNGTRLTVT.

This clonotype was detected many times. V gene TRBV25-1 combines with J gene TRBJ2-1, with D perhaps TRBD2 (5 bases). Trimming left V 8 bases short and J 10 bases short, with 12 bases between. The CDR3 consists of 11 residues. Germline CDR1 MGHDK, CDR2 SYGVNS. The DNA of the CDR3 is TGTGCCAGCCGCTCGTTAGCGGAGCAGTTCTTC. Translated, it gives CASRSLAEQFF.

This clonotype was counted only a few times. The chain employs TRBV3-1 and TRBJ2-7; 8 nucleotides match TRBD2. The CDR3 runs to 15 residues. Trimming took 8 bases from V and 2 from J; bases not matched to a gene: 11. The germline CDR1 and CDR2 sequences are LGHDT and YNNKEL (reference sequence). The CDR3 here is CASQAKRGGAYEQYF. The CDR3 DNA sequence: TGTGCCAGCCAAGCCAAACGGGGGGGCGCCTACGAGCAGTACTTC.

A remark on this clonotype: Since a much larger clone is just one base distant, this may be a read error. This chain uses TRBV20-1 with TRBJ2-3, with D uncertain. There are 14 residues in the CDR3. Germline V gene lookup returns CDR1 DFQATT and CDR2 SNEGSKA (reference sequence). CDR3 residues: CSARTEANTDMQYF. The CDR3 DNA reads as TGCAGTGCTAGGACGGAAGCCAACACAGATATGCAGTATTTT.

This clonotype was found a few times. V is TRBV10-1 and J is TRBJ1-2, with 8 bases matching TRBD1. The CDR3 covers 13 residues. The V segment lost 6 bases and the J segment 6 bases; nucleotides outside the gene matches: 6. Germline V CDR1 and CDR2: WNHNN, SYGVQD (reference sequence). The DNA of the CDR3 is TGCGCCAGCAGCCGGGACAGGCTTGATGGCTACACCTTC. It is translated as CASSRDRLDGYTF.

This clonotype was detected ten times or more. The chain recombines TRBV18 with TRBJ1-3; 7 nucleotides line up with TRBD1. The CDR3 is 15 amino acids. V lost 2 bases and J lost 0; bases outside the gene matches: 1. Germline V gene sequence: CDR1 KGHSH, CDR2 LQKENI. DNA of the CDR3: TGTGCCAGCTCACCAAGGGGGCCCTCTGGAAACACCATATATTTT. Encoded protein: CASSPRGPSGNTIYF.

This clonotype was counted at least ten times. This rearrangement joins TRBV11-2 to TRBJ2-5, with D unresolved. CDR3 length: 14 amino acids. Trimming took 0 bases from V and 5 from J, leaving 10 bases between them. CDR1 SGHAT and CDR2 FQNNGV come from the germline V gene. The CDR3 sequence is CASSLDPVSETQYF. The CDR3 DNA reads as TGTGCCAGCAGCTTAGATCCCGTGTCGGAGACCCAGTACTTC.

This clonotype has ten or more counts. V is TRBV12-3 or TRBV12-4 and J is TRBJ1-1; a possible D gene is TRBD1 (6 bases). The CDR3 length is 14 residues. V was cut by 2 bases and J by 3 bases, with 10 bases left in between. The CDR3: CASSLRGAYTEAFF. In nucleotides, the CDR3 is TGTGCCAGCAGTTTACGGGGGGCGTACACTGAAGCTTTCTTT.

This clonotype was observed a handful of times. CDR3 coding DNA: TGTGCCAGCAGTTCCCGGGAACGAAACACTGAAGCTTTCTTT. Its translation: CASSSRERNTEAFF. The chain links TRBV27 to TRBJ1-1; D not certain. V lost 4 bases and J 2 bases, leaving 11 bases between the germline ends. This CDR3 is 14 amino acids long. The germline gives CDR1 MNHEY, CDR2 SMNVEV (reference sequence).

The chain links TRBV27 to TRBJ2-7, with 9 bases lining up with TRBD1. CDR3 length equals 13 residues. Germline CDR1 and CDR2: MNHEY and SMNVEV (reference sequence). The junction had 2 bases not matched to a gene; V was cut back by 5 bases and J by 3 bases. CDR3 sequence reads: CASSVTGGYEQYF. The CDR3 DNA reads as TGTGCCAGCAGTGTGACAGGGGGCTACGAGCAGTACTTC.

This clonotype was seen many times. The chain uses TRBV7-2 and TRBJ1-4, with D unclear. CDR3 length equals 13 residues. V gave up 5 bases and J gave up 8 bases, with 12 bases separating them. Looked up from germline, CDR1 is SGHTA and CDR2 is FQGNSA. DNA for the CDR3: TGTGCCAGCAGCCCACCGGGCCAAGAAAAACTGTTTTTT. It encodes CASSPPGQEKLFF.

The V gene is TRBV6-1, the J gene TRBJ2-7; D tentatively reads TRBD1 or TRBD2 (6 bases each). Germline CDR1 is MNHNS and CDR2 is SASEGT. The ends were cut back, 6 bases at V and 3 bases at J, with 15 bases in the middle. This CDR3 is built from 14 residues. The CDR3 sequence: CASRRGDLVYEQYF. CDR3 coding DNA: TGTGCCAGCAGGAGGGGGGACCTCGTCTACGAGCAGTACTTC.

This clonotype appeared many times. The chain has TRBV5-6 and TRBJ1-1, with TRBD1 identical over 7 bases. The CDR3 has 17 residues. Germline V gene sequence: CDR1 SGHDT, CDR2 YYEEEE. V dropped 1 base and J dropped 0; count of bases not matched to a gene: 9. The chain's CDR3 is CASSLTAGTALNTEAFF. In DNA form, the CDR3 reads TGTGCCAGCAGCTTGACTGCCGGGACAGCTTTGAACACTGAAGCTTTCTTT. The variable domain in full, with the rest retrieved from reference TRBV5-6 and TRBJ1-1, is DAGVTQSPTHLIKTRGQQVTLRCSPKSGHDTVSWYQQALGQGPQFIFQYYEEEERQRGNFPDRFSGHQFPNYSSELNVNALLLGDSALYLCASSLTAGTALNTEAFFGQGTRLTVV.

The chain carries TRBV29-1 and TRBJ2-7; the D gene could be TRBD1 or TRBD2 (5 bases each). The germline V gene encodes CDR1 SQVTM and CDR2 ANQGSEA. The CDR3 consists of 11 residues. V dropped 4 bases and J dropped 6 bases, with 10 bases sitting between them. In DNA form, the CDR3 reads TGCAGCGTTGTCCGGGGACGCGAGCAGTACTTC. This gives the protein CSVVRGREQYF.

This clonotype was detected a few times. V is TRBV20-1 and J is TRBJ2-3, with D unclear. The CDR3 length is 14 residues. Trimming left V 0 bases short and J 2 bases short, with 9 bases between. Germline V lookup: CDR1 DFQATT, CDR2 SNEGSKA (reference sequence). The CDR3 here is CSAREWSNTDTQYF. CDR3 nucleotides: TGCAGTGCTAGAGAATGGTCGAACACAGATACGCAGTATTTT.

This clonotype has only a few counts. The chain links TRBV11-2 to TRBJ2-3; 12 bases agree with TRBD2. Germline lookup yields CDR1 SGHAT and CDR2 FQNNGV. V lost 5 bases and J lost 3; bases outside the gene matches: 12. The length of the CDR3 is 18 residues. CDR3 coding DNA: TGTGCCAGCAGCCCCGGACTAGCGGGGACGGGGTCGACAGATACGCAGTATTTT. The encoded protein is CASSPGLAGTGSTDTQYF. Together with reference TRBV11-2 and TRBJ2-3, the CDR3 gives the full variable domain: EAGVAQSPRYKIIEKRQSVAFWCNPISGHATLYWYQQILGQGPKLLIQFQNNGVVDDSQLPKDRFSAERLKGVDSTLKIQPAKLEDSAVYLCASSPGLAGTGSTDTQYFGPGTRLTVL.

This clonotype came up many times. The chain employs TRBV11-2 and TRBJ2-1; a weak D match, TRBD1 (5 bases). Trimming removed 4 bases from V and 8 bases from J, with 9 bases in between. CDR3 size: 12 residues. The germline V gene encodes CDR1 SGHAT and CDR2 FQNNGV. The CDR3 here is CASSSGWDEQFF. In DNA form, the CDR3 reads TGTGCCAGCAGCTCAGGGTGGGATGAGCAGTTCTTC.

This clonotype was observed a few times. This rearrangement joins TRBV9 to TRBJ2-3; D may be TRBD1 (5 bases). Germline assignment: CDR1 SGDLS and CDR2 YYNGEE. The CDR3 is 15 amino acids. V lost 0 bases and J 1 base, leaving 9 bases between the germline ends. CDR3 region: CASSVAWGGTDTQYF. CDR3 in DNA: TGTGCCAGCAGCGTAGCGTGGGGCGGCACAGATACGCAGTATTTT.

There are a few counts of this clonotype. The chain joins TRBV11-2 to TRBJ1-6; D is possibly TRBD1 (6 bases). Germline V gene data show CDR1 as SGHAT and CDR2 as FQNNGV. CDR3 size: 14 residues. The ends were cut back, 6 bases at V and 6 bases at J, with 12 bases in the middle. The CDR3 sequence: CASRRQGLNSPLHF. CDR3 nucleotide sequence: TGTGCCAGCAGACGGCAGGGGCTTAATTCACCCCTCCACTTT. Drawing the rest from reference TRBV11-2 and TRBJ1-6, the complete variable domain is EAGVAQSPRYKIIEKRQSVAFWCNPISGHATLYWYQQILGQGPKLLIQFQNNGVVDDSQLPKDRFSAERLKGVDSTLKIQPAKLEDSAVYLCASRRQGLNSPLHFGNGTRLTVT.

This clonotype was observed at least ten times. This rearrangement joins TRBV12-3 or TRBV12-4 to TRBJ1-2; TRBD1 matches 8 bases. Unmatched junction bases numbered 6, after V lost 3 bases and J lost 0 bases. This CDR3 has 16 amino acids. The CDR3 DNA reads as TGTGCCAGCAGTTTGATCGCGGGACAGGCTAACTATGGCTACACCTTC. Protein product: CASSLIAGQANYGYTF.

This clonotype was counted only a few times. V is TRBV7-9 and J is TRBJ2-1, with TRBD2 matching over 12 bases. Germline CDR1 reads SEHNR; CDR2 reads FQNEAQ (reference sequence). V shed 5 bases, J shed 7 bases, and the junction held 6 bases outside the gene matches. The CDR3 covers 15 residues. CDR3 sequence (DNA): TGTGCCAGCAGCCTTACTAGCGGGGGGAGAAATGAGCAGTTCTTC. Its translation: CASSLTSGGRNEQFF.

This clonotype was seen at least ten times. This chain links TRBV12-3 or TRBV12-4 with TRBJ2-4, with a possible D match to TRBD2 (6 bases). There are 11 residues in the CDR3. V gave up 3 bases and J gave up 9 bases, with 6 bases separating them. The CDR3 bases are TGTGCCAGCAGTTTGGGGGGCATTCAGTACTTC. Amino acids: CASSLGGIQYF.

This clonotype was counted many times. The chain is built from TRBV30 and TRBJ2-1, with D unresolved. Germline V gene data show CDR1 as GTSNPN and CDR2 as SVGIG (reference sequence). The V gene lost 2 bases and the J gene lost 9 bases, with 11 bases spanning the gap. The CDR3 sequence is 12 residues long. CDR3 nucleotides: TGTGCCTGGAGTTTGGGTAGACTTGAGCAGTTCTTC. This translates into CAWSLGRLEQFF.

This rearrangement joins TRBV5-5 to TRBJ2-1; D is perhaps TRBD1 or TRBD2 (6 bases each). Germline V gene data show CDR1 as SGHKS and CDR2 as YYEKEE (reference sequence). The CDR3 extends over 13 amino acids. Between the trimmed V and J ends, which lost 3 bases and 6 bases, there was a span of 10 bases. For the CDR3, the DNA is TGTGCCAGCAGCTCCAGGGGAGGCAATGAGCAGTTCTTC. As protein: CASSSRGGNEQFF. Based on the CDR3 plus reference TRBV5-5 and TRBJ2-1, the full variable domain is DAGVTQSPTHLIKTRGQQVTLRCSPISGHKSVSWYQQVLGQGPQFIFQYYEKEERGRGNFPDRFSARQFPNYSSELNVNALLLGDSALYLCASSSRGGNEQFFGPGTRLTVL.

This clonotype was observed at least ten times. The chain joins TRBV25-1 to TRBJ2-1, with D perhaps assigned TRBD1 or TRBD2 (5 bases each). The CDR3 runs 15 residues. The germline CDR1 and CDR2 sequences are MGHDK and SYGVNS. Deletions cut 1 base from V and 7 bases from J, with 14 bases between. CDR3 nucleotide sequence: TGTGCCAGCAGTGAATCGGGGAACTACAGGAATGAGCAGTTCTTC. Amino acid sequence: CASSESGNYRNEQFF.

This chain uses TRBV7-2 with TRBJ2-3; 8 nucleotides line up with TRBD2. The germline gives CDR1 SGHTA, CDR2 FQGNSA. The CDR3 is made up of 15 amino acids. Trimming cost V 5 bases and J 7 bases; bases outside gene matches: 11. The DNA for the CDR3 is TGTGCCAGCAGCCCGAGGACTAGCATCCCCAATACGCAGTATTTT. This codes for CASSPRTSIPNTQYF.

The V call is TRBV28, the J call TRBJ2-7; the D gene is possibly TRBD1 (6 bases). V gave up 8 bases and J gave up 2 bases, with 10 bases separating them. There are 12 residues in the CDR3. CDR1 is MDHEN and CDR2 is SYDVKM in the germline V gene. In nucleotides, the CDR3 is TGTGCCAGCGTGGGGGCCCCCTACGAGCAGTACTTC. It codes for CASVGAPYEQYF.

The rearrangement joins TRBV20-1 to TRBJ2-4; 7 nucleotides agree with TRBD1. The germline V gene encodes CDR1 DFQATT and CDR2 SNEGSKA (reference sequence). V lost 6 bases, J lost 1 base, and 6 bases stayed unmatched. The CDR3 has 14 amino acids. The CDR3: CSAATGSAKNIQYF. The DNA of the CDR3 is TGCAGTGCCGCGACAGGGAGTGCCAAAAACATTCAGTACTTC.